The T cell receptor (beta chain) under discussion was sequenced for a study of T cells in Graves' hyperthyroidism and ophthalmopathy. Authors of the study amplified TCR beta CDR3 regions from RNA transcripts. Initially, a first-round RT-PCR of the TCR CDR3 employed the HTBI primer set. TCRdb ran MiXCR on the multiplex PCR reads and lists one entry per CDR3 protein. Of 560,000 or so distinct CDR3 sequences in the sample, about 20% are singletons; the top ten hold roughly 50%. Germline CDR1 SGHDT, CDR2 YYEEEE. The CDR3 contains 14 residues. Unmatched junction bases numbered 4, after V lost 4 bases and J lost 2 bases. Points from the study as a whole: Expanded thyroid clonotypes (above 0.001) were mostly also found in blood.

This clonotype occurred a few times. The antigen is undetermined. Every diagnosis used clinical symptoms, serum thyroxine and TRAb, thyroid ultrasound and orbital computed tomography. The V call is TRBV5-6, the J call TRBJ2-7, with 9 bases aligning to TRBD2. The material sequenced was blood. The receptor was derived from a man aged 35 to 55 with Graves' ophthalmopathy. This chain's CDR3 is CASSPSGNAYEQYF. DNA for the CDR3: TGTGCCAGCAGCCCTAGCGGGAACGCCTACGAGCAGTACTTC.